This passage covers 27 T cell receptor beta chains from one sample sequenced in a study of control samples from healthy donors and cancer patients. The repertoire was sequenced with immunoSEQ multiplex PCR; TCRdb's copy has only in-frame clones and lacks some. This table holds under 150,000 clones, around 86% found once. The material sequenced was blood. Source of these receptors: a middle-aged man in good health.

This chain uses TRBV19 with TRBJ2-2; TRBD1 matches 7 bases. Germline CDR1 is LNHDA and CDR2 is SQIVND (reference sequence). This CDR3 is 14 amino acids long. Trimming removed 7 bases from V and 8 bases from J; junction bases left unmatched: 10. The CDR3 DNA follows: TGTGCCAGTAAGACCGACAGGGAACCTGGGGAGCTGTTTTTT. It translates to CASKTDREPGELFF.

V usage is TRBV6-1 and J usage is TRBJ2-3; TRBD1 is a possible D gene (6 bases). CDR3 length: 16 amino acids. Per the germline V gene, CDR1 is MNHNS and CDR2 is SASEGT. Trimming stripped 3 bases from V and 2 bases from J, with 15 bases between. CDR3 sequence (DNA): TGTGCCAGCAGTGATGAGGTCGCAGGGGACACAGATACGCAGTATTTT. The encoded protein is CASSDEVAGDTDTQYF.

The gene calls are TRBV2 and TRBJ1-1; D ambiguous. This CDR3 has 13 amino acids. Trimming removed 4 bases at V and 1 base at J, with 7 bases between. Germline CDR1 is SNHLY and CDR2 is FYNNEI. In DNA form, the CDR3 reads TGTGCCAGCAGTGTGGAGTCGAACACTGAAGCTTTCTTT. It translates to CASSVESNTEAFF. Complete variable domain (other parts from reference TRBV2 and TRBJ1-1): EPEVTQTPSHQVTQMGQEVILRCVPISNHLYFYWYRQILGQKVEFLVSFYNNEISEKSEIFDDQFSVERPDGSNFTLKIRSTKLEDSAMYFCASSVESNTEAFFGQGTRLTVV.

The rearrangement joins TRBV4-3 to TRBJ1-1; possible D gene TRBD1, 6 bases. Trimming removed 0 bases from V and 8 bases from J, with 13 bases in between. The CDR3 consists of 14 residues. CDR1 is LGHNA, CDR2 YSLEER, per germline. CDR3 sequence: CASSQDMGGTEAFF. In DNA, the CDR3 is TGCGCCAGCAGCCAAGATATGGGGGGGACAGAAGCTTTCTTT.

This chain uses TRBV30 with TRBJ1-3; D ambiguous. The CDR3 has 12 amino acids. In germline, CDR1 is GTSNPN, CDR2 SVGIG (reference sequence). Trimming pared 1 base from V and 0 bases from J, leaving 1 base between. The CDR3 nucleotides are TGTGCCTGGAGTGCCTCTGGAAACACCATATATTTT. This encodes CAWSASGNTIYF. Supplemented by reference TRBV30 and TRBJ1-3, the full variable domain reads SQTIHQWPATLVQPVGSPLSLECTVEGTSNPNLYWYRQAAGRGLQLLFYSVGIGQISSEVPQNLSASRPQDRQFILSSKKLLLSDSGFYLCAWSASGNTIYFGEGSWLTVV.

V usage is TRBV11-1 and J usage is TRBJ2-5; D is uncertain. The V gene lost 8 bases and the J gene lost 1 base, with 8 bases spanning the gap. This CDR3 is 12 amino acids long. Germline V CDR1 and CDR2: SGHAT, FQDESV (reference sequence). The CDR3 bases are TGTGCCAGCGGCAAGTTCCAAGAGACCCAGTACTTC. This gives the protein CASGKFQETQYF.

This clone was seen a few times. The CDR3: CSASLPGLGTNEQFF. For the CDR3, the DNA is TGCAGTGCTAGTCTTCCTGGACTAGGCACAAATGAGCAGTTCTTC. The chain recombines TRBV20-1 with TRBJ2-1; 7 bases are shared with TRBD2. Trimming took 3 bases from V and 7 from J; bases not matched to a gene: 12. Looked up from germline, CDR1 is DFQATT and CDR2 is SNEGSKA (reference sequence). The CDR3 contains 15 residues.

This clone was detected once. The chain couples TRBV2 to TRBJ2-3, with 9 bases identical to TRBD2. The CDR3 loop spans 15 amino acids. Trimming at V came to 4 bases and at J to 4 bases, leaving 6 bases not matched to a gene. The germline V gene has CDR1 SNHLY and CDR2 FYNNEI. The CDR3 DNA sequence: TGTGCCAGCAGTGTGATGAGCGGGGGGCCAGATACGCAGTATTTT. It codes for CASSVMSGGPDTQYF.

This clone occurred many times. Different DNA sequences within this sample yield the same CDR3. The V call is TRBV6-2 or TRBV6-3, the J call TRBJ2-7, with TRBD2 matching 7 bases. The junction had 4 bases not matched to a gene; V was cut back by 0 bases and J by 5 bases. This CDR3 is 14 amino acids long. CDR1 and CDR2 (germline): MNHEY, SVGEGT. CDR3 bases: TGTGCCAGCAGTTACTCGCGGGAGTTCGACGAGCAGTACTTC. Its protein is CASSYSREFDEQYF.

The V and J genes are TRBV29-1 and TRBJ2-3, with D possibly TRBD1 on 6 matching bases. CDR3 length: 13 residues. V lost 6 bases to trimming and J lost 8 bases, with 18 bases between them. Germline CDR1 is SQVTM and CDR2 is ANQGSEA. CDR3 nucleotides: TGCAGCGTCCTCCGGGACACCGGGATTACGCAGTATTTT. Translating it yields CSVLRDTGITQYF.

This sequence joins TRBV9 and TRBJ2-3, with 8 bases fitting TRBD1. Germline loops: CDR1 SGDLS, CDR2 YYNGEE. V dropped 4 bases and J dropped 1; count of bases not matched to a gene: 8. The CDR3 runs 16 residues. The CDR3 region is CASSSSGTGGTDTQYF. The CDR3 region has the DNA TGTGCCAGCAGCTCCTCTGGGACAGGAGGCACAGATACGCAGTATTTT.

The chain uses TRBV7-8 and TRBJ1-5; 10 bases are a match to TRBD1. This CDR3 spans 15 amino acids. Germline trimming cut 4 bases from V and 7 bases from J; bases unmatched to any gene: 7. Per the germline V gene, CDR1 is SGHVS and CDR2 is FQNEAQ. CDR3 loop: CASSSQGQGNQPQHF. The DNA of the CDR3 is TGTGCCAGCAGCTCACAGGGACAGGGGAACCAGCCCCAGCATTTT.

The sample holds one count of this clone. J is TRBJ2-5 and V is TRBV9; the match to TRBD2 covers 13 bases. The CDR3 runs 14 residues. Germline CDR1 is SGDLS and CDR2 is YYNGEE. J was trimmed by 11 bases and V by 4 bases; bases with no gene match: 8. CDR3 DNA: TGTGCCAGCAGCTCCCGGGGACTAGCGGGACGTCAGTACTTC. This codes for CASSSRGLAGRQYF. Full variable domain (rest looked up from reference TRBV9 and TRBJ2-5): DSGVTQTPKHLITATGQRVTLRCSPRSGDLSVYWYQQSLDQGLQFLIQYYNGEERAKGNILERFSAQQFPDLHSELNLSSLELGDSALYFCASSSRGLAGRQYFGPGTRLLVL.

J is TRBJ2-7 and V is TRBV3-1 (or the pseudogene TRBV3-2), with 10 bases fitting TRBD2. The trim removed 6 bases at V and 4 bases at J, leaving 9 bases unmatched. The CDR3 covers 15 residues. The V gene's germline CDR1 is LGHDT and CDR2 YNNKEL (reference sequence). CDR3 in amino acids: CASSPQAGGLYEQYF. The CDR3 coding sequence is TGTGCCAGCAGTCCTCAAGCGGGGGGGCTATACGAGCAGTACTTC.

The chain has TRBV27 and TRBJ1-4; 10 bases are shared with TRBD1. The CDR3 extends over 17 amino acids. V was pared by 4 bases and J by 8 bases, with 13 bases of the junction left unmatched. Germline CDR1 reads MNHEY; CDR2 reads SMNVEV (reference sequence). The chain's CDR3 is CASSSTGTGAGHEKLFF. Written as DNA, the CDR3 is TGTGCCAGCAGTTCTACCGGGACAGGGGCTGGTCACGAAAAACTGTTTTTT.

The J gene is TRBJ2-7, the V gene TRBV10-1; 8 bases agree with TRBD1. The CDR3 extends over 14 amino acids. Germline CDR1 and CDR2: WNHNN and SYGVQD (reference sequence). With 0 bases clipped from V and 5 bases from J, the junction kept 3 bases outside the gene matches. The CDR3 region is CASSESPGGHEQYF. For the CDR3, the DNA is TGCGCCAGCAGTGAGTCGCCAGGGGGCCACGAGCAGTACTTC.

The chain uses TRBV4-1 and TRBJ2-3; D not certain. Germline V CDR1 and CDR2: MGHRA, YSYEKL. The germline V and J ends were trimmed by 1 base and 4 bases, with 12 bases remaining between them. The CDR3 is 15 residues long. The CDR3 loop reads CASSQGDGDPDTQYF. CDR3 nucleotide sequence: TGCGCCAGCAGCCAAGGGGATGGCGACCCAGATACGCAGTATTTT.

This clone was seen repeatedly, ten times or more. The V call is TRBV7-2, the J call TRBJ2-7; 10 nucleotides agree with TRBD1. CDR3 length equals 15 residues. The trim removed 5 bases at V and 3 bases at J, leaving 7 bases unmatched. CDR1 SGHTA and CDR2 FQGNSA come from the germline V gene. In DNA, the CDR3 is TGTGCCAGCAGCCCGGTGGGACAGGGGATCTACGAGCAGTACTTC. This gives the protein CASSPVGQGIYEQYF.

The CDR3 loop reads CATSRSGGAEAFF. The CDR3 DNA reads TGTGCCACCAGTCGGTCAGGGGGGGCTGAAGCTTTCTTT. J is TRBJ1-1 and V is TRBV24-1; 7 nucleotides align to TRBD1. The V and J ends lost 6 bases and 6 bases, in that order; junction bases with no gene match: 6. CDR1 is KGHDR and CDR2 is SFDVKD in the germline V gene. This CDR3 comprises 13 residues.

The rearrangement links TRBV29-1 to TRBJ2-7, with 8 bases matching TRBD1. Trimming cost V 0 bases and J 2 bases; bases outside gene matches: 9. Germline V gene sequence: CDR1 SQVTM, CDR2 ANQGSEA. CDR3 length equals 16 residues. The CDR3 DNA is TGCAGCGTTGAAGATCAGGGGACAGGCGGAACCTACGAGCAGTACTTC. Protein: CSVEDQGTGGTYEQYF.

This clone appeared a single time. The chain links TRBV7-9 to TRBJ1-4; no clear D gene. Trimming took off 1 base at V and 0 bases at J, with 6 bases between the two ends. This CDR3 is 15 amino acids long. CDR1 is SEHNR and CDR2 is FQNEAQ in the germline V gene (reference sequence). CDR3 coding DNA: TGTGCCAGCAGCTTAGACGGAGCAACTAATGAAAAACTGTTTTTT. Its protein product is CASSLDGATNEKLFF.

The chain couples TRBV4-2 to TRBJ2-3; D is unclear. The CDR3 totals 13 residues. Deletions cut 3 bases from V and 2 bases from J, with 6 bases between. Germline loops: CDR1 LGHNA, CDR2 YNFKEQ. The CDR3 nucleotides are TGTGCCAGCAGCCAGGTCATCACAGATACGCAGTATTTT. Protein: CASSQVITDTQYF.

V usage is TRBV25-1 and J usage is TRBJ1-4, with D unresolved. Germline V gives CDR1 MGHDK, CDR2 SYGVNS. Trimming cost V 3 bases and J 7 bases, with 12 bases left between them. The CDR3 length is 14 residues. The CDR3 here is CASSDSTGLEKLFF. The DNA for the CDR3 is TGTGCCAGCAGTGATTCGACCGGACTTGAAAAACTGTTTTTT.

The chain joins TRBV7-2 to TRBJ2-7, with D possibly being TRBD1 or TRBD2 (6 bases each). CDR3 length equals 14 residues. The ends were cut back, 4 bases at V and 2 bases at J, with 12 bases in the middle. CDR1 is SGHTA and CDR2 is FQGNSA in the germline V gene. The DNA of the CDR3 is TGTGCCAGCAGCTCTAACAGGGAGGCCTACGAGCAGTACTTC. Translated, it gives CASSSNREAYEQYF.

The DNA for the CDR3 is TGTGCCAGCTCCTTCACGATAGCAGGGGGGAAAGAGACCCAGTACTTC. Its translation: CASSFTIAGGKETQYF. This chain joins TRBV18 and TRBJ2-5, with a possible D match to TRBD1 (7 bases). CDR1 KGHSH and CDR2 LQKENI come from the germline V gene. The CDR3 runs to 16 residues. Trimming removed 6 bases from V and 3 bases from J, with 20 bases in between. The variable domain in full, completed from reference TRBV18 and TRBJ2-5, reads NAGVMQNPRHLVRRRGQEARLRCSPMKGHSHVYWYRQLPEEGLKFMVYLQKENIIDESGMPKERFSAEFPKEGPSILRIQQVVRGDSAAYFCASSFTIAGGKETQYFGPGTRLLVL.

This clone has only a few counts. V usage is TRBV4-3 and J usage is TRBJ2-6, with D possibly called TRBD1 or TRBD2 (6 bases each). This CDR3 is 17 amino acids long. Germline V gene sequence: CDR1 LGHNA, CDR2 YSLEER. V lost 0 bases to trimming and J lost 2 bases, with 11 bases between them. The CDR3 reads CASSQDEGGTGANVLTF. The DNA for the CDR3 is TGCGCCAGCAGCCAAGATGAGGGGGGAACTGGGGCCAACGTCCTGACTTTC.

The chain has TRBV9 and TRBJ2-7; 7 bases line up with TRBD2. The CDR3 is 15 amino acids. Germline CDR1 reads SGDLS; CDR2 reads YYNGEE. V trimming: 4 bases; J trimming: 2 bases; junction bases outside the gene matches: 9. The CDR3: CASSKASGEAYEQYF. The CDR3 DNA is TGTGCCAGCAGCAAAGCAAGCGGGGAGGCCTACGAGCAGTACTTC.